A selection of T cell receptor beta chains follows, all from one sample in a study of cytomegalovirus exposure and HLA in healthy donors. This table comes from immunoSEQ multiplex PCR, and its TCRdb copy is limited to in-frame clones, with some not included. The table includes just over 150,000 clones, 75% to 80% detected once. Material: PBMCs. These receptors came from a woman between 45 and 65 years old in good health and CMV-seropositive. The CDR3 runs from the conserved cysteine through the conserved F or W. Each record gives: J gene, V gene, CDR3 protein.

>TRBJ1-6|TRBV7-6
CASSRDNYNSPLHF
>TRBJ1-6|TRBV25-1
CASSDRNNSPLHF
>TRBJ1-5|TRBV30
CAWSATGNQPQHF
>TRBJ2-7|TRBV28
CASSPTAAGYEQYF
>TRBJ2-7|TRBV6-1
CASSEQTGGSYEQYF
>TRBJ1-4|TRBV7-9
CASSLPSGGSNEKLFF
>TRBJ1-4|TRBV28
CASSLWGGDGNEKLFF
>TRBJ1-6|TRBV5-4
CASRRDSLNSPLHF
>NA|TRBV30
CAWRKTGTGPYEQYF
>TRBJ1-1|TRBV5-4
CASSGGQVNTEAFF
>TRBJ2-1|TRBV19
CASSALGGTGDALYNEQFF
>TRBJ2-7|TRBV2
CASGSGGWREQYF
>TRBJ1-1|TRBV27
CASSFGTPNTEAFF
>TRBJ2-5|TRBV29-1
CSAGLAGGNQETQYF
>TRBJ1-4|TRBV30
CAWSVSSGLFGVFF
>TRBJ2-7|TRBV11-2
CASAPDTTYEQYF
>TRBJ1-1|TRBV4-3
CASSQDSKANTEAFF
>TRBJ1-2|TRBV9
CASSVESRGGGYTF
>TRBJ1-6|TRBV9
CASSSRQNYNSPLHF
>TRBJ2-3|TRBV7-9
CASSRSSGNTDTQYF
>TRBJ2-3|TRBV28
CASSGTSGGSYF
>TRBJ2-2|TRBV5-4
CASSLVAGVGGELFF
>TRBJ1-6|TRBV5-4
CASSLAQGSSSPLHF
>TRBJ2-1|TRBV6-5
CASRAPGQVSSEQFF
>TRBJ2-7|TRBV19
CASSMVSGQVSYEQYF
>TRBJ2-5|TRBV7-9
CASSLEARGQYF
>TRBJ1-1|TRBV5-3
CARSLRDRNLMNTEAFF
>TRBJ1-6|TRBV19
CASSWDRDGGPLHF